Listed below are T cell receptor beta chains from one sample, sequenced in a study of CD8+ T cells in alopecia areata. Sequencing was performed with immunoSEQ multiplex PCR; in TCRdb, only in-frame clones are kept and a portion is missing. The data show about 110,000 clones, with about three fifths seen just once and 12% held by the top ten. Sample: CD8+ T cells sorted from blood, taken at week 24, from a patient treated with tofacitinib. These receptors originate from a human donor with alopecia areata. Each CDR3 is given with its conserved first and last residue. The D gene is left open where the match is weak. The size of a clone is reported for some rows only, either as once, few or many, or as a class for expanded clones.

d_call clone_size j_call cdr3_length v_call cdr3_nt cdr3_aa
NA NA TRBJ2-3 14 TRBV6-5 TGTGCCAGCAGTATTTCAGGGGAGTCAGATACGCAGTATTTT CASSISGESDTQYF
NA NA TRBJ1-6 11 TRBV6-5 TGTGCCAGCAGTGCCGGCGGACCCCTCCACTTT CASSAGGPLHF
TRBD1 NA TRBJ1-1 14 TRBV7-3 TGTGCCAGCAGCTGGGGACAGTTGAACACTGAAGCTTTCTTT CASSWGQLNTEAFF
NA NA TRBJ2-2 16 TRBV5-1 TGCGCCAGCAGCTTGGATGCACAGGTGAACACCGGGGAGCTGTTTTTT CASSLDAQVNTGELFF
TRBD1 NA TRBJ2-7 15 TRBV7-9 TGTGCCAGCAGCTTAGGAACAGGGGACTCCTACGAGCAGTACTTC CASSLGTGDSYEQYF
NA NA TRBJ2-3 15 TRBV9 TGTGCCAGCAGCCCGATGGCGGGGAGCACAGATACGCAGTATTTT CASSPMAGSTDTQYF
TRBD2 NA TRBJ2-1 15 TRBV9 TGTGCCAGCAGCGCCAGCGGGGGTGGAGACAATGAGCAGTTCTTC CASSASGGGDNEQFF
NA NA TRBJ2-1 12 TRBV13 TGTGCCAGCAGCTTAGGAGGGTCTGACGAGTTCTTC CASSLGGSDEFF
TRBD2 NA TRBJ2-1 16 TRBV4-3 TGCGCCAGCAGCCAAGATGGGCCTAGCGGGTACAATGAGCAGTTCTTC CASSQDGPSGYNEQFF
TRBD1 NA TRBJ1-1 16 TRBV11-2 TGTGCCAGCAGCTTTGCCCGGGGACAGGGGAACACTGAAGCTTTCTTT CASSFARGQGNTEAFF
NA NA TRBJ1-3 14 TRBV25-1 TGTGCCAGCAGTGAATGGGACTCTGGAAACACCATATATTTT CASSEWDSGNTIYF
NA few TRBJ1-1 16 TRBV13 TGTGCCAGCAGCGCGGGGGGCCGGCCAACATTAACTGAAGCTTTCTTT CASSAGGRPTLTEAFF
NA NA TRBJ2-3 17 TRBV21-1 TGTGCCAGCAGCAAAGCCGGACCAGCGGGTGGGGGAGATACGCAGTATTTT CASSKAGPAGGGDTQYF
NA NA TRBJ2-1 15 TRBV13 TGTGCCAGCAGCTTGATGATCATACCATTCAATGAGCAGTTCTTC CASSLMIIPFNEQFF
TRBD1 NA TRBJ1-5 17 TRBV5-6 TGTGCCAGCAGTCTGGGACAGATTCCGACTAGCAATCAGCCCCAGCATTTT CASSLGQIPTSNQPQHF
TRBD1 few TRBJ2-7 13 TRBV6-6 TGTGCCAGCAACCACAGGGGTATTGGGGAGCAGTACTTC CASNHRGIGEQYF
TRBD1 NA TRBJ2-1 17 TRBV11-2 TGTGCCAGCAGCAAATTACGTGGACAGGAGAGGGGCAATGAGCAGTTCTTC CASSKLRGQERGNEQFF
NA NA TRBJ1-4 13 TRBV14 TGTGCCAGCAGCGAACTCTCTCGGGTAAAACTGTTTTTT CASSELSRVKLFF
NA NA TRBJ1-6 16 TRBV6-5 TGTGCCAGCAGTTACTCGCCACAGGGTTTTGGATCACCCCTCCACTTT CASSYSPQGFGSPLHF
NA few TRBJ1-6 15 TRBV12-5 TGTGCTAGTGGTTTGGAGTCGGGGGGCAATTCACCCCTCCACTTT CASGLESGGNSPLHF
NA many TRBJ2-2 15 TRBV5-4 TGTGCCAGCAGCGGGAAAGCCAGGGACACCGGGGAGCTGTTTTTT CASSGKARDTGELFF
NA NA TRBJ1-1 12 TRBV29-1 TGCAGCGCCTGGCCGGGACATCTTAAAGCTTTCTTT CSAWPGHLKAFF
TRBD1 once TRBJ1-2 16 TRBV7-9 TGTGCCAGCAGCTTACAACCGGGACAGGGGGTCTATGGCTACACCTTC CASSLQPGQGVYGYTF
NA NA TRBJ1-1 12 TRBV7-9 TGTGCCAGCGCCTATGGGGACACTGAAGCTTTCTTT CASAYGDTEAFF
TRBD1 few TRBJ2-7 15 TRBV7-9 TGTGCCAGCAGCCGACACGGACAGGGGGACTACGAGCAGTACTTC CASSRHGQGDYEQYF
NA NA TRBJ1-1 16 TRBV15 TGTGCCACCAGCAGAGATTTCCCCAGGGAGGACACTGAAGCTTTCTTT CATSRDFPREDTEAFF
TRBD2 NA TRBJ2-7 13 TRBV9 TGTGCCAGCAGCGGTAGCGGGGGAATGGTGCAGTACTTC CASSGSGGMVQYF